The clone carrying this T cell receptor (beta chain) was seen only once. This entry is derived from a study of blood T cell repertoires in COVID-19. Study-level background: Whether acute or convalescent, the COVID-19 samples came from the United States, Italy and Spain. T cells, B-cell-depleted T cells, or PBMCs provided the cDNA or gDNA that served as material.

Original data processing: Researchers report that nucleated cell counts were estimated from reference gene primer amplification. Produced via immunoSEQ multiplex PCR; TCRdb's table is partial and in-frame only. The DNA was the basis for D and trimming; V, J and clone size are from that table. The profile shows about 480,000 clones, approximately 87% of them singletons. In germline, CDR1 is LNHDA, CDR2 SQIVND (reference sequence). The CDR3 is made up of 13 amino acids. V dropped 10 bases and J dropped 2 bases, with 14 bases sitting between them. Each participant's cohort was designated according to participant-reported clinical history.

The chain is built from TRBV19 and TRBJ1-2; the D gene is possibly TRBD1 (6 bases). The sequence derives from a woman in her thirties or forties who had recovered from COVID-19. The specimen sequenced was PBMCs or T cells enriched from blood (not recorded which). For the CDR3, the DNA is TGTGCCACTTCAATCACAGGGAACTATGGCTACACCTTC. Its protein product is CATSITGNYGYTF. Using reference TRBV19 and TRBJ1-2 for the parts outside the CDR3, the full variable domain is DGGITQSPKYLFRKEGQNVTLSCEQNLNHDAMYWYRQDPGQGLRLIYYSQIVNDFQKGDIAEGYSVSREKKESFPLTVTSAQKNPTAFYLCATSITGNYGYTFGSGTRLTVV.